This TCR beta chain came from a study of OX40 agonist ivuxolimab in advanced cancers. Study overall: Three dose-escalation patients had partial responses: one with hepatocellular carcinoma and two with cutaneous melanoma.

A note on this clone: Its antigen is undetermined.

Study-level findings and limits: Expanded peripheral T cell antigen specificity was not determined. At 0.1 to 3.0 mg/kg, clonal expansion of CD4+ and CD8+ blood T cells had occurred by week 6.

CDR3 length equals 14 residues. The germline V and J ends were trimmed by 1 base and 6 bases, with 10 bases remaining between them. Germline V gives CDR1 SGHDN, CDR2 FVKESK. Only in-frame clones appear in the TCRdb table, and some are missing; sequencing was by immunoSEQ multiplex PCR. The sample lists 76,000 or so clones; around 85% were seen once. The V call is TRBV14, the J call TRBJ2-1; D gene uncertain. This sequence was found in an adult with an advanced solid tumor such as melanoma, head and neck, liver or kidney cancer. The specimen was CD4+ or CD8+ T cells sorted from blood, collected in a trial of the OX40 agonist ivuxolimab. In nucleotides, the CDR3 is TGTGCCAGCAGCCAAGTAGGACCCTCCAATGAGCAGTTCTTC. This gives the protein CASSQVGPSNEQFF.